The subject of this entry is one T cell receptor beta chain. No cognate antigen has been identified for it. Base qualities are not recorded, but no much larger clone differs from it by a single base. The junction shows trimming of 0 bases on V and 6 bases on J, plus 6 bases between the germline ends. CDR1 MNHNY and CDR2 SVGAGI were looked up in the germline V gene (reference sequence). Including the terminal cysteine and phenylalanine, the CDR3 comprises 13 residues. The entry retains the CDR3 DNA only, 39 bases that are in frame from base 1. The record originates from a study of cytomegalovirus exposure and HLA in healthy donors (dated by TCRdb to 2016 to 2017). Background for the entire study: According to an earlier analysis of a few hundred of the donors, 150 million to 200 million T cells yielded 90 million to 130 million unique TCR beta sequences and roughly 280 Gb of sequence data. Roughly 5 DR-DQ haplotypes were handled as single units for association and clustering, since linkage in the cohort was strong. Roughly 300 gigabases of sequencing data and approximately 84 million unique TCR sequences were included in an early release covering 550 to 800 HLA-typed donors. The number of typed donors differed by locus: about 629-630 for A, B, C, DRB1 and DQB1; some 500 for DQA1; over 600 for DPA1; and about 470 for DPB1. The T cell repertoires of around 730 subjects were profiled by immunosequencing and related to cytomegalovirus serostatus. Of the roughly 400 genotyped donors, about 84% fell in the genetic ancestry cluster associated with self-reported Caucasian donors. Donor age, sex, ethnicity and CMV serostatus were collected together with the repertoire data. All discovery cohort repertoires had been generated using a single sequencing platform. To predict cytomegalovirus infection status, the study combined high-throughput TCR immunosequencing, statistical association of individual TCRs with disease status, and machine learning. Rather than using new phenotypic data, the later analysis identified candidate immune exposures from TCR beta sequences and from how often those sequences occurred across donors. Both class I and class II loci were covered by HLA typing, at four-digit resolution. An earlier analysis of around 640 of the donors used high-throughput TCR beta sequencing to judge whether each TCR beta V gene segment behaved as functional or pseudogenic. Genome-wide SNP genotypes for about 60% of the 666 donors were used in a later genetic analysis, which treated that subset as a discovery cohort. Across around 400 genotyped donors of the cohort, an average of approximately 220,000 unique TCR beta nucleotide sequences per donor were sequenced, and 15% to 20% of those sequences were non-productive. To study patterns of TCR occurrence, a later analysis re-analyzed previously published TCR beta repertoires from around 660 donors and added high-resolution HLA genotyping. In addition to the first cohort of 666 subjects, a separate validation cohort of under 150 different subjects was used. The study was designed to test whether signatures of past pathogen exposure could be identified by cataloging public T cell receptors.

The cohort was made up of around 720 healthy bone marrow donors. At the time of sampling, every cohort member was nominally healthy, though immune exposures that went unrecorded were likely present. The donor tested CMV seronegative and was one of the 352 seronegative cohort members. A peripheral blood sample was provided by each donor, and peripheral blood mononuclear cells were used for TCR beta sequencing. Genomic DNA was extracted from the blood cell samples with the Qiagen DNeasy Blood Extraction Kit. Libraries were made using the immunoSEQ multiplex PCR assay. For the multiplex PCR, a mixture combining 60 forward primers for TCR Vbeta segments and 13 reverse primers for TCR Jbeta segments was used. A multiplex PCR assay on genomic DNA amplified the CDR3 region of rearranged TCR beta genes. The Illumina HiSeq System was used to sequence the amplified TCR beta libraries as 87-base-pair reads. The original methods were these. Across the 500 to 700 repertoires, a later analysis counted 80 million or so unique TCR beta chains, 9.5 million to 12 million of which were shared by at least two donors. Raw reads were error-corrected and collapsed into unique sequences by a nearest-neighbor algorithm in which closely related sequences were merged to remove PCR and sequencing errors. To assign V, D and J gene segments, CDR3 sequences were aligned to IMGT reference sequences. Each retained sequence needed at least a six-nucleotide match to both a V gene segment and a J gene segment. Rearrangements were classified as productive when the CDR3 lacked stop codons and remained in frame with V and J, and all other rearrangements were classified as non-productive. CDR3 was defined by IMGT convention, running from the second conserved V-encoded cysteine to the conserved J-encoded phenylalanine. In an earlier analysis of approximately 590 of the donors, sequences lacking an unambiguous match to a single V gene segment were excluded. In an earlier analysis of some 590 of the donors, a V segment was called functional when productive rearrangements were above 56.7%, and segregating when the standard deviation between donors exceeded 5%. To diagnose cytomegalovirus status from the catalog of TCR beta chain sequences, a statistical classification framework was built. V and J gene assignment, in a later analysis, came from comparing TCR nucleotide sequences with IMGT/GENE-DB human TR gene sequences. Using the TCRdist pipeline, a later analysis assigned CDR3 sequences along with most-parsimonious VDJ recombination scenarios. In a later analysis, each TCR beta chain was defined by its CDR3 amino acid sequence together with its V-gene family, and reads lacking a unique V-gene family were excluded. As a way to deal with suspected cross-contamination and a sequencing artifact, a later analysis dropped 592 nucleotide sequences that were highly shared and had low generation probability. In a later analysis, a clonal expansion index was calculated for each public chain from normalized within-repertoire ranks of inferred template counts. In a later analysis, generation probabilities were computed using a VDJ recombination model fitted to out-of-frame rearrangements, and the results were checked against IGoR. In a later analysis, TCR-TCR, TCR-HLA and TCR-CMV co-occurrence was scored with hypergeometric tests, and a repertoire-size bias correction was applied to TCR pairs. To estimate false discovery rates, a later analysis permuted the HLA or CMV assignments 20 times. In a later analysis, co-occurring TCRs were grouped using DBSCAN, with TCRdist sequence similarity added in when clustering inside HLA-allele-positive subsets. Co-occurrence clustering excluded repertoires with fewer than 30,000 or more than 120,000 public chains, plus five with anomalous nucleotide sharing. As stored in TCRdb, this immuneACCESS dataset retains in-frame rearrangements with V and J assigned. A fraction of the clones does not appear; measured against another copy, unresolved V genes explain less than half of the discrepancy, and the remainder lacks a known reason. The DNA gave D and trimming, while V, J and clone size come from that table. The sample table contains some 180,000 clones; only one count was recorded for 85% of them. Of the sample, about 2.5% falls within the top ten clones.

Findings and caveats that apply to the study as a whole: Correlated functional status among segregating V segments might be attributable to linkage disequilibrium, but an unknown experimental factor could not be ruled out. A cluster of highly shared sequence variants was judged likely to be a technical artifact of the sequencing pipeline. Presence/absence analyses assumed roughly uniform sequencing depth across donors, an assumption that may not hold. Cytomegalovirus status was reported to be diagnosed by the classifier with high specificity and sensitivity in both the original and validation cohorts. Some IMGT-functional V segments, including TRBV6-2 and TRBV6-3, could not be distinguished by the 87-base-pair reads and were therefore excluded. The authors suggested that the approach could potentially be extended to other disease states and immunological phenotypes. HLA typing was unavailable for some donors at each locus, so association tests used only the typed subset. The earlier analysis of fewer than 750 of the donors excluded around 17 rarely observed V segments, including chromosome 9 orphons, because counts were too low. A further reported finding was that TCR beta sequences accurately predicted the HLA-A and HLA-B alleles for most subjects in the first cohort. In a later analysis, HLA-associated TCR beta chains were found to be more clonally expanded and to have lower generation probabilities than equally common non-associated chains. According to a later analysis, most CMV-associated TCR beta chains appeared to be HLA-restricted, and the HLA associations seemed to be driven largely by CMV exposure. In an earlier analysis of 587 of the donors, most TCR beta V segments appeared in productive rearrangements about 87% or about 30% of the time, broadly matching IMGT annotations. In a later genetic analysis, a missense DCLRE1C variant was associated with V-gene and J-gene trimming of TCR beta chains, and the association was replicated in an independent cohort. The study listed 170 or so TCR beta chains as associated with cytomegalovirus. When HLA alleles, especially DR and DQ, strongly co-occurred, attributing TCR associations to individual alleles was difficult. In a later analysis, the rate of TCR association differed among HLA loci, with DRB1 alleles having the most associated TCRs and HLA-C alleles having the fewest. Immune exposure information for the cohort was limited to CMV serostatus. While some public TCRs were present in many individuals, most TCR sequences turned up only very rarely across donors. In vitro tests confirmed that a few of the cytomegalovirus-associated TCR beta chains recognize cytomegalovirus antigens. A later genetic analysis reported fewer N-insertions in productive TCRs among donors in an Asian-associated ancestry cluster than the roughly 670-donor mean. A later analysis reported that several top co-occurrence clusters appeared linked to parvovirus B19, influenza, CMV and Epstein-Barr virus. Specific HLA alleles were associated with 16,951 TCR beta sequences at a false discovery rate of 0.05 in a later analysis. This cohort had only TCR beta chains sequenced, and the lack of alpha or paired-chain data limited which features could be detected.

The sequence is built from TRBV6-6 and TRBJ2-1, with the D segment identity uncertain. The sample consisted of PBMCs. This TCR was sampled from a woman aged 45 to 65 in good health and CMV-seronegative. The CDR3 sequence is CASSYSTGNEQFF. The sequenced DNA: TGTGCCAGCAGTTACTCTACGGGCAATGAGCAGTTCTTC.